The following is a TCR beta chain sequence with its context. Its antigen is undetermined. The sample is drawn from a study of T cell responses to AZD1222 COVID-19 vaccine. Study context: Whether given at about 4 or about 12 weeks, second doses were pooled. General observations from the study: Unmutated regions of variants are reportedly targeted by nearly half of spike-specific TCRs. Clonal diversity was possibly underestimated, and white British individuals and females predominated among donors.

Germline assignment: CDR1 SGHTA and CDR2 FQGNSA. V was shortened by 5 bases and J by 10 bases, with 20 bases between the two germline ends. The CDR3 loop spans 14 amino acids. TCRdb's table, derived via immunoSEQ multiplex PCR, lists solely in-frame clones and lacks some. The data show roughly 120,000 clones, roughly 88% seen once. This chain uses TRBV7-2 with TRBJ1-1; perhaps TRBD1 as D (5 bases). The clonotype comes from an adult in good health. Specimen: peripheral blood, collected on day 0 of AZD1222 vaccination. The CDR3 DNA reads TGTGCCAGCAGCGCTAGGCCGACAGAGCGGGGAGCTTTCTTT. This codes for CASSARPTERGAFF.